Listed here are 26 T cell receptor beta chains from one sample, sequenced in a study of T cell responses to AZD1222 COVID-19 vaccine (dated by TCRdb to about 2021). Libraries were made using the immunoSEQ multiplex PCR assay. Here the immuneACCESS table is served through TCRdb, limited to in-frame sequences with V and J called. Missing clones are a known gap in these copies; in checked studies unresolved V genes cover under half, and the rest lacks a known reason. The sample data list over 45,000 clones, and 70% to 90% of these were observed just once. 3.9% of the sample is held by the ten biggest clonotypes. Taken with the paper, the label for time point translates to: baseline before first vaccination. The sample was peripheral blood, taken on day 0 of AZD1222 vaccination. These receptors were taken from an adult in good health.

The chain has TRBV9 and TRBJ1-1, with TRBD1 as a possible D gene (6 bases). The germline V and J ends were trimmed by 4 bases and 0 bases, with 10 bases remaining between them. The CDR3 runs 14 residues. In germline, CDR1 is SGDLS, CDR2 YYNGEE. The CDR3 nucleotides read TGTGCCAGCAGCAACGGACAGTTGAACACTGAAGCTTTCTTT. This sequence encodes CASSNGQLNTEAFF.

The V gene is TRBV24-1, the J gene TRBJ2-5; the match to TRBD1 covers 7 bases. V dropped 1 base and J dropped 0; count of bases not matched to a gene: 4. This CDR3 is 16 amino acids long. Germline-derived CDR1 and CDR2 are KGHDR and SFDVKD. The CDR3 DNA follows: TGTGCCACCAGTGATTTCGGGACAGCCTACCAAGAGACCCAGTACTTC. As protein: CATSDFGTAYQETQYF.

The V gene is TRBV7-9, the J gene TRBJ2-7; 7 positions match TRBD1. The CDR3 has 13 residues. With 8 bases clipped from V and 3 bases from J, the junction kept 7 bases outside the gene matches. Germline CDR1 and CDR2: SEHNR and FQNEAQ (reference sequence). The CDR3 DNA is TGTGCCAGCTCCCGAGGGGGCTTCTACGAGCAGTACTTC. It specifies CASSRGGFYEQYF.

This clone was recorded a few times. The chain joins TRBV19 to TRBJ2-7, with 10 bases fitting TRBD1. Germline CDR1 and CDR2: LNHDA and SQIVND (reference sequence). V shed 7 bases, J shed 3 bases, and the junction held 9 bases outside the gene matches. CDR3 length: 15 residues. This CDR3 is CASTLGTGAIYEQYF. The CDR3 coding sequence is TGTGCCAGTACCCTCGGGACAGGGGCGATCTACGAGCAGTACTTC.

The chain combines TRBV11-2 with TRBJ2-5; D may be TRBD1 (6 bases). Germline-derived CDR1 and CDR2 are SGHAT and FQNNGV. V lost 3 bases and J lost 2, with 13 bases in between. The CDR3 length is 15 residues. The chain's CDR3 is CASSFGWGPQETQYF. The CDR3 bases are TGTGCCAGCAGCTTCGGGTGGGGGCCGCAAGAGACCCAGTACTTC.

The chain is built from TRBV6-5 and TRBJ1-1; D may be TRBD1 (6 bases). Trimming took off 4 bases at V and 4 bases at J, with 19 bases between the two ends. Germline V gene data show CDR1 as MNHEY and CDR2 as SVGAGI. The CDR3 totals 16 residues. As DNA, the CDR3 is TGTGCCAGCAGTTCGGCCCCTGGGGGGCCGGGCACTGAAGCTTTCTTT. It translates to CASSSAPGGPGTEAFF.

The chain links TRBV11-2 to TRBJ2-3, with D tentatively TRBD2 (5 bases). Looked up from germline, CDR1 is SGHAT and CDR2 is FQNNGV. The CDR3 runs to 15 residues. Trimming stripped 2 bases from V and 2 bases from J, with 11 bases between. In nucleotides, the CDR3 is TGTGCCAGCAGCTTACTCCCTAGCCTCACAGATACGCAGTATTTT. This gives the protein CASSLLPSLTDTQYF.

This clone appeared a single time. J is TRBJ2-2 and V is TRBV4-1; the D is unclear. The CDR3 is 12 residues long. Germline CDR1 is MGHRA and CDR2 is YSYEKL. Trimming left V 2 bases short and J 5 bases short, with 3 bases between. In nucleotides, the CDR3 is TGCGCCAGCAGCCAACTGACCGGGGAGCTGTTTTTT. Translated: CASSQLTGELFF.

The chain combines TRBV5-4 with TRBJ2-5, with D possibly matching TRBD1 (6 bases). Germline values: CDR1 SGHNT, CDR2 YYREEE (reference sequence). The CDR3 consists of 14 residues. V was cut by 6 bases and J by 2 bases, with 14 bases left in between. CDR3 DNA sequence: TGTGCCAGCACCTCTGGACAGCAGCAAGAGACCCAGTACTTC. It codes for CASTSGQQQETQYF.

The chain uses TRBV7-6 and TRBJ2-2, with a weak D call TRBD2 (6 bases). The CDR3 has 16 amino acids. The V gene lost 5 bases and the J gene lost 0 bases, with 13 bases spanning the gap. CDR1 is SGHVS and CDR2 is FNYEAQ in the germline V gene. The CDR3 here is CASSPKAGPNTGELFF. CDR3 nucleotides: TGTGCCAGCAGCCCAAAGGCGGGGCCGAACACCGGGGAGCTGTTTTTT. The full variable domain, completed using reference TRBV7-6 and TRBJ2-2, is GAGVSQSPRYKVTKRGQDVALRCDPISGHVSLYWYRQALGQGPEFLTYFNYEAQQDKSGLPNDRFSAERPEGSISTLTIQRTEQRDSAMYRCASSPKAGPNTGELFFGEGSRLTVL.

V usage is TRBV13 and J usage is TRBJ2-7; 10 nucleotides line up with TRBD2. Germline V gene sequence: CDR1 PRHDT, CDR2 FYEKMQ (reference sequence). The CDR3 contains 15 residues. The junction had 3 bases not matched to a gene; V was cut back by 0 bases and J by 4 bases. CDR3 coding DNA: TGTGCCAGCAGCTTAGGCAGCGGGGGGGCGTACGAGCAGTACTTC. The encoded protein is CASSLGSGGAYEQYF.

The rearrangement uses TRBV27 and TRBJ1-2; no clear D. Germline V CDR1 and CDR2: MNHEY, SMNVEV (reference sequence). The CDR3 contains 13 residues. V was clipped by 6 bases and J by 0 bases, with 8 bases between them. The DNA of the CDR3 is TGTGCCAGCAGCCCCACAGCTAACTATGGCTACACCTTC. It specifies CASSPTANYGYTF.

The genes are TRBV7-2 and TRBJ2-7, with 7 bases identical to TRBD2. CDR3 size: 16 residues. J gave up 0 bases and V 1 base, and 6 bases lay outside the gene matches. Per germline, CDR1 SGHTA and CDR2 FQGNSA. The CDR3 DNA reads as TGTGCCAGCAGCTTAGACGGCGGGGGACTCTCCTACGAGCAGTACTTC. It is translated as CASSLDGGGLSYEQYF. Full variable domain (remainder filled in from reference TRBV7-2 and TRBJ2-7): GAGVSQSPSNKVTEKGKDVELRCDPISGHTALYWYRQSLGQGLEFLIYFQGNSAPDKSGLPSDRFSAERTGGSVSTLTIQRTQQEDSAVYLCASSLDGGGLSYEQYFGPGTRLTVT.

J is TRBJ2-6 and V is TRBV12-3 or TRBV12-4; possibly TRBD1 for D (6 bases). The CDR3 is 13 residues long. The V gene lost 9 bases and the J gene lost 1 base, with 7 bases spanning the gap. The CDR3 reads CASRGSGANVLTF. Here the CDR3 DNA reads TGTGCCAGTAGGGGGTCTGGGGCCAACGTCCTGACTTTC.

The V gene is TRBV19, the J gene TRBJ2-7; D unresolved. CDR3 length: 16 residues. Trimming left V 3 bases short and J 6 bases short, with 21 bases between. Germline CDR1 reads LNHDA; CDR2 reads SQIVND (reference sequence). The DNA of the CDR3 is TGTGCCAGTAGTATGGCAGGCATGAAGGGCCCCTCCGAGCAGTACTTC. It is translated as CASSMAGMKGPSEQYF.

This clone was recorded only once. The chain has TRBV11-2 and TRBJ2-7; 8 nucleotides align to TRBD1. The CDR3 loop spans 14 amino acids. Germline V gene lookup returns CDR1 SGHAT and CDR2 FQNNGV. V shed 1 base and J 6 bases; nucleotides not matched to a gene: 5. CDR3 nucleotide sequence: TGTGCCAGCAGCTTAGTCCAGGGGGCTAGCGAGCAGTACTTC. It codes for CASSLVQGASEQYF.

V gene TRBV11-2 combines with J gene TRBJ2-7, with 8 bases that match TRBD1. The ends lost 5 bases at V and 3 bases at J; junction bases unmatched: 6. The V gene's germline CDR1 is SGHAT and CDR2 FQNNGV. CDR3 size: 14 residues. The CDR3 DNA reads TGTGCCAGCAGCCCGCCAGGGGGCTTCTACGAGCAGTACTTC. Translated: CASSPPGGFYEQYF.

CDR3 sequence reads: CASRGSGNQPQHF. Written as DNA, the CDR3 is TGTGCCAGTAGGGGGAGCGGCAATCAGCCCCAGCATTTT. The chain combines TRBV19 with TRBJ1-5; D remains ambiguous. Germline CDR1 is LNHDA and CDR2 is SQIVND (reference sequence). The CDR3 totals 13 residues. V was pared by 6 bases and J by 2 bases, with 8 bases between.

The chain links TRBV3-1 (or the pseudogene TRBV3-2) to TRBJ2-2; no clear D. The CDR3 consists of 14 residues. The germline gives CDR1 LGHDT, CDR2 YNNKEL (reference sequence). With 6 bases removed from V and 0 bases from J, the gap between germline ends came to 8 bases. CDR3 region: CASRLGTNTGELFF. DNA for the CDR3: TGTGCCAGCAGGCTAGGAACGAACACCGGGGAGCTGTTTTTT.

The J gene is TRBJ2-7, the V gene TRBV9, with a possible D match to TRBD1 (5 bases). V lost 4 bases, J lost 0 bases, and 11 bases lay in between. CDR1 and CDR2 from the germline V gene are SGDLS and YYNGEE. This CDR3 contains 14 residues. The CDR3 DNA is TGTGCCAGCAGCATCCGCAGGGACTCCTACGAGCAGTACTTC. The encoded protein is CASSIRRDSYEQYF.

The rearrangement uses TRBV7-9 and TRBJ1-4; 7 nucleotides match TRBD1. After removal of 3 bases from V and 3 bases from J, the junction contained 7 bases not matched to a gene. CDR1 and CDR2 (germline): SEHNR, FQNEAQ (reference sequence). The length of the CDR3 is 16 residues. The CDR3 DNA reads as TGTGCCAGCAGCTTGAGCCTTACAGGGGCTAATGAAAAACTGTTTTTT. Translated: CASSLSLTGANEKLFF. Using reference TRBV7-9 and TRBJ1-4 for the parts outside the CDR3, the full variable domain is DTGVSQNPRHKITKRGQNVTFRCDPISEHNRLYWYRQTLGQGPEFLTYFQNEAQLEKSRLLSDRFSAERPKGSFSTLEIQRTEQGDSAMYLCASSLSLTGANEKLFFGSGTQLSVL.

The V call is TRBV7-2, the J call TRBJ1-6, with D possibly matching TRBD1 (5 bases). This CDR3 region has 14 residues. Germline V gene data show CDR1 as SGHTA and CDR2 as FQGNSA. Deletions cut 5 bases from V and 3 bases from J, with 8 bases between. In DNA, the CDR3 is TGTGCCAGCAGCCAGGGTTACTATAATTCACCCCTCCACTTT. Protein: CASSQGYYNSPLHF.

V and J are TRBV11-1 and TRBJ2-3; 7 bases are a match to TRBD1. With V trimmed by 3 bases and J by 2 bases, 5 bases remained unmatched. CDR1 SGHAT and CDR2 FQDESV come from the germline V gene (reference sequence). The length of the CDR3 is 15 residues. In nucleotides, the CDR3 is TGTGCCAGCAGCTTCCTACAGGGGTCCACAGATACGCAGTATTTT. This encodes CASSFLQGSTDTQYF.

The chain links TRBV6-5 to TRBJ2-7; possibly TRBD1 or TRBD2 for D (5 bases each). The CDR3 is 15 residues long. CDR1 is MNHEY and CDR2 is SVGAGI in the germline V gene. The V gene lost 3 bases and the J gene lost 1 base, with 13 bases spanning the gap. The CDR3 loop is CASSYSGASSYEQYF. CDR3 in DNA: TGTGCCAGCAGTTATTCCGGGGCCAGTTCCTACGAGCAGTACTTC.

Comments on this clone: Sequence at one end of the junction differs from germline and may be a read error. The chain carries TRBV5-6 and TRBJ2-2, with a possible D match to TRBD1 (6 bases). The CDR3 totals 15 residues. Germline CDR1 and CDR2: SGHDT and YYEEEE. The CDR3 coding sequence is TGTGCCAGCAGTTTGGGGGCCCTAAACACCGGGGAGCTGTTTTTT. Protein product: CASSLGALNTGELFF.

V is TRBV6-6 and J is TRBJ2-7; tentative D call: TRBD2 (6 bases). The germline CDR1 and CDR2 sequences are MNHNY and SVGAGI (reference sequence). V was clipped by 2 bases and J by 1 base, with 9 bases between them. The CDR3 runs to 14 residues. CDR3 loop: CASSYRDFSYEQYF. For the CDR3, the DNA is TGTGCCAGCAGTTACCGGGACTTTTCCTACGAGCAGTACTTC.